Here is one T cell receptor (beta chain) with its context. The target antigen is unknown. Different DNA sequences within this sample yield the same CDR3. Trimming pared 0 bases from V and 2 bases from J, leaving 2 bases between. CDR1 is LNHNV, CDR2 YYDKDF, per germline (reference sequence). CDR3 length: 12 residues. The data stem from a study of cytomegalovirus exposure and HLA in healthy donors. Study-wide results and limits: Compared with the roughly 700-donor mean, an Asian-associated ancestry cluster reportedly had fewer N-insertions, according to a later analysis.

The primer mix had 60 Vbeta and 13 Jbeta primers. This table comes from immunoSEQ multiplex PCR, and its TCRdb copy is limited to in-frame clones, with some not included. Recorded for this sample: 150,000 to 200,000 clones. This chain uses TRBV15 with TRBJ2-7; D unresolved. This sequence originates from an older woman in good health and CMV-seronegative. Sequencing used PBMCs. The CDR3 DNA reads as TGTGCCACCAGCAGAGACACCTACGAGCAGTACTTC. It yields the protein CATSRDTYEQYF.